Following are 29 T cell receptor beta chains from one sample sequenced in a study of T-cell reconstitution after alpha-beta-depleted transplantation in children. TCRbeta library construction was performed incorporating unique molecular identifiers. TCRdb analysed the PCR reads with MiXCR anew, one entry per CDR3 protein. The table includes fewer than 750,000 distinct CDR3 sequences, 25% to 30% detected once. The sample was PBMCs, taken before TCRalphabeta/CD19-depleted stem cell transplant. The source of these receptors is a boy younger than two with Wiskott-Aldrich syndrome, due to receive a stem cell transplant.

V and J are TRBV5-1 and TRBJ1-4, with TRBD1 as a possible D gene (5 bases). V was trimmed by 0 bases and J by 5 bases, leaving 8 bases between them. CDR1 and CDR2 (germline): SGHRS, YFSETQ. The CDR3 spans 14 residues. The CDR3 reads CASSLGGANEKLFF. The CDR3 DNA sequence: TGCGCCAGCAGCTTGGGAGGGGCAAATGAAAAACTGTTTTTT.

This clonotype has more than one count but fewer than ten. The chain has TRBV5-6 and TRBJ2-1; maybe TRBD2 (5 bases). The V gene's germline CDR1 is SGHDT and CDR2 YYEEEE. The germline V and J ends were trimmed by 0 bases and 4 bases, with 11 bases remaining between them. The CDR3 has 15 residues. The CDR3 loop is CASSLVASRYNEQFF. The CDR3 nucleotides read TGTGCCAGCAGCTTGGTGGCTAGCAGGTACAATGAGCAGTTCTTC.

This clonotype was observed a few times. The V gene is TRBV20-1, the J gene TRBJ2-7; 11 bases are a match to TRBD2. The CDR3 is 14 residues long. V lost 8 bases to trimming and J lost 3 bases; unmatched junction nucleotides: 9. Per the germline V gene, CDR1 is DFQATT and CDR2 is SNEGSKA (reference sequence). The CDR3 region is CSTRYTSGGYEQYF. DNA for the CDR3: TGCAGTACGAGGTATACTAGCGGGGGCTACGAGCAGTACTTC.

The sample holds a few counts of this clonotype. The V and J genes are TRBV7-9 and TRBJ1-5; the D is unclear. The germline CDR1 and CDR2 sequences are SEHNR and FQNEAQ (reference sequence). The V end was cut by 1 base, the J end by 0 bases, with 7 bases between. The CDR3 consists of 15 residues. This chain's CDR3 is CASSLGADSNQPQHF. CDR3 DNA sequence: TGTGCCAGCAGCTTAGGCGCAGATAGCAATCAGCCCCAGCATTTT.

The V and J genes are TRBV20-1 and TRBJ2-1, with TRBD2 as a possible D gene (6 bases). CDR1 and CDR2 from the germline V gene are DFQATT and SNEGSKA (reference sequence). This CDR3 contains 17 residues. Trimming cost V 0 bases and J 4 bases, with 19 bases left between them. The CDR3 sequence is CSARDWGGRGRYNEQFF. DNA for the CDR3: TGCAGTGCTAGAGATTGGGGTGGGCGGGGTCGATACAATGAGCAGTTCTTC.

In regard to this clonotype: This may be a read error, as it is one base from a much larger clone. This sequence joins TRBV14 and TRBJ2-1; unclear D gene. This CDR3 contains 11 residues. The germline V gene has CDR1 SGHDN and CDR2 FVKESK. CDR3 sequence: CASRQYNEHFF. The CDR3 DNA reads TGTGCCAGCAGACAATACAATGAGCACTTCTTC.

In DNA, the CDR3 is TGTGCCAGCTCACCACTGAACAGGCAAGAGACCCAGTACTTC. As protein: CASSPLNRQETQYF. The chain couples TRBV18 to TRBJ2-5, with a possible D match to TRBD1 (5 bases). The CDR3 covers 14 residues. Germline CDR1 reads KGHSH; CDR2 reads LQKENI. V gave up 1 base and J gave up 2 bases, with 8 bases separating them.

The chain joins TRBV18 to TRBJ1-2; a possible D gene is TRBD1 (5 bases). CDR1 KGHSH and CDR2 LQKENI come from the germline V gene. V shed 3 bases and J shed 6 bases, with 11 bases lying between them. This CDR3 has 13 amino acids. Here the CDR3 reads CASSPEQGDGYTF. CDR3 nucleotide sequence: TGTGCCAGCTCACCCGAGCAGGGTGATGGCTACACCTTC.

V gene TRBV5-1 combines with J gene TRBJ2-1, with 9 bases identical to TRBD2. The CDR3 sequence is 17 residues long. In germline, CDR1 is SGHRS, CDR2 YFSETQ. V was pared by 0 bases and J by 4 bases, with 8 bases of the junction left unmatched. This CDR3 reads CASSLEPSGVTYNEQFF. The CDR3 DNA sequence: TGCGCCAGCAGCTTGGAGCCTAGCGGGGTTACTTACAATGAGCAGTTCTTC. Using reference TRBV5-1 and TRBJ2-1 for the parts outside the CDR3, the full variable domain is KAGVTQTPRYLIKTRGQQVTLSCSPISGHRSVSWYQQTPGQGLQFLFEYFSETQRNKGNFPGRFSGRQFSNSRSEMNVSTLELGDSALYLCASSLEPSGVTYNEQFFGPGTRLTVL.

This clonotype was counted a few times. The J gene is TRBJ2-1, the V gene TRBV27; the match to TRBD2 covers 11 bases. V trimming: 3 bases; J trimming: 3 bases; junction bases outside the gene matches: 10. Germline CDR1 is MNHEY and CDR2 is SMNVEV (reference sequence). CDR3 size: 18 residues. CDR3 protein: CASSLRGLAGGLYNEQFF. CDR3 sequence (DNA): TGTGCCAGCAGTTTGAGGGGGCTAGCGGGAGGCCTCTACAATGAGCAGTTCTTC.

In its sample, this clonotype was seen a few times. The V call is TRBV5-1, the J call TRBJ2-2; TRBD1 agrees at 9 bases. Germline V lookup: CDR1 SGHRS, CDR2 YFSETQ. The CDR3 contains 16 residues. Germline trimming cut 4 bases from V and 5 bases from J; bases unmatched to any gene: 9. The CDR3 DNA reads as TGCGCCAGCAGCCATCGGGACAGGGTGTGGACCGGGGAGCTGTTTTTT. Protein: CASSHRDRVWTGELFF.

This rearrangement joins TRBV5-1 to TRBJ2-4, with 9 nucleotides matching TRBD1. The CDR3 runs to 12 residues. Unmatched junction bases numbered 1, after V lost 4 bases and J lost 8 bases. The germline V gene has CDR1 SGHRS and CDR2 YFSETQ. The CDR3 DNA follows: TGCGCCAGCAGCCGGGACAGGGACATTCAGTACTTC. Its translation is CASSRDRDIQYF.

Only a few counts were recorded for this clonotype. This sequence joins TRBV18 and TRBJ2-2, with 8 bases lining up with TRBD2. The germline V gene has CDR1 KGHSH and CDR2 LQKENI. The CDR3 runs 17 residues. V lost 3 bases and J lost 2; bases outside the gene matches: 8. CDR3 DNA sequence: TGTGCCAGCTCACCCACGGTAGCGGGGATTAACACCGGGGAGCTGTTTTTT. This sequence encodes CASSPTVAGINTGELFF.

This clonotype was seen a few times. The CDR3 protein is CAISGDRPDTQYF. Written as DNA, the CDR3 is TGTGCCATCAGTGGAGACCGGCCAGATACGCAGTATTTT. V is TRBV10-3 and J is TRBJ2-3; no reliable D call. The V end lost 4 bases, the J end lost 4 bases, and 9 bases lay between the germline ends. Per the germline V gene, CDR1 is ENHRY and CDR2 is SYGVKD. This CDR3 spans 13 amino acids.

About this clonotype: The junction departs from the called germline gene at one end, perhaps through a read error. This chain links TRBV9 with TRBJ2-7, with 8 bases matching TRBD2. Germline lookup yields CDR1 SGDLS and CDR2 YYNGEE. This CDR3 contains 14 residues. CDR3 amino acids: CAGSVLGTSPEQYF. DNA for the CDR3: TGTGCCGGCAGCGTACTCGGGACTAGTCCCGAGCAGTACTTC.

V and J are TRBV7-2 and TRBJ2-7; 9 positions agree with TRBD2. The V gene end was trimmed by 4 bases and the J gene end by 2 bases; junction bases not matched to a gene: 6. Germline-derived CDR1 and CDR2 are SGHTA and FQGNSA. The CDR3 consists of 15 residues. CDR3 nucleotides: TGTGCCAGCAGCTATAGCGGGAGTTCCACCTACGAGCAGTACTTC. It encodes CASSYSGSSTYEQYF.

This chain connects TRBV5-5 to TRBJ2-5; D is unresolved. The CDR3 length is 12 residues. Trimming shortened V by 4 bases and J by 5 bases, and 9 bases separated the two germline ends. Germline loops: CDR1 SGHKS, CDR2 YYEKEE (reference sequence). Written as DNA, the CDR3 is TGTGCCAGCAGCCTCATTTGGGAGACCCAGTACTTC. Amino acid sequence: CASSLIWETQYF. The variable domain in full, completed from reference TRBV5-5 and TRBJ2-5, reads DAGVTQSPTHLIKTRGQQVTLRCSPISGHKSVSWYQQVLGQGPQFIFQYYEKEERGRGNFPDRFSARQFPNYSSELNVNALLLGDSALYLCASSLIWETQYFGPGTRLLVL.

This clonotype was detected a few times. The CDR3 DNA is TGTGCCAGCAGCACCACTCGAGAGACCCAGTACTTC. Translated: CASSTTRETQYF. The rearrangement links TRBV11-2 to TRBJ2-5; D not certain. In germline, CDR1 is SGHAT, CDR2 FQNNGV. Trimming cost V 5 bases and J 4 bases, with 8 bases left between them. The CDR3 spans 12 residues.

The V call is TRBV5-1, the J call TRBJ1-1, with unresolved D. Germline CDR1 and CDR2: SGHRS and YFSETQ. The ends were cut back, 2 bases at V and 0 bases at J, with 14 bases in the middle. The CDR3 runs to 16 residues. CDR3 in amino acids: CASSLGKSALNTEAFF. The CDR3 DNA reads as TGCGCCAGCAGCTTAGGTAAGAGTGCATTGAACACTGAAGCTTTCTTT.

In this sample, this clonotype turned up a few times. The chain couples TRBV5-1 to TRBJ2-3, with 8 positions matching TRBD1. Germline V gene lookup returns CDR1 SGHRS and CDR2 YFSETQ. V lost 4 bases, J lost 6 bases, and 10 bases stayed unmatched. This CDR3 has 15 residues. The CDR3 spells CASSPTRQGSDTQYF. The CDR3 bases are TGCGCCAGCAGCCCTACCCGACAGGGGTCGGATACGCAGTATTTT.

This chain connects TRBV5-6 to TRBJ2-5; D gene uncertain. This CDR3 has 13 amino acids. V was clipped by 1 base and J by 7 bases, with 11 bases between them. The germline V gene encodes CDR1 SGHDT and CDR2 YYEEEE. CDR3 in DNA: TGTGCCAGCAGCTTGCCAGCAACCGGGACCCAGTACTTC. It specifies CASSLPATGTQYF.

The chain carries TRBV20-1 and TRBJ2-7; tentatively, D is TRBD2 (5 bases). In germline, CDR1 is DFQATT, CDR2 SNEGSKA (reference sequence). V gave up 4 bases and J gave up 2 bases, with 12 bases separating them. The CDR3 runs to 13 residues. In DNA, the CDR3 is TGCAGTGCTACGCCGGGGTCTACCTACGAGCAGTACTTC. Encoded protein: CSATPGSTYEQYF.

V gene TRBV4-2 combines with J gene TRBJ2-7; TRBD2 agrees at 8 bases. Germline values: CDR1 LGHNA, CDR2 YNFKEQ. The ends lost 5 bases at V and 6 bases at J; junction bases unmatched: 15. CDR3 length equals 16 residues. The CDR3 sequence is CASSYEGGTRAREQYF. CDR3 DNA sequence: TGTGCCAGCAGCTACGAGGGCGGGACTAGGGCTCGCGAGCAGTACTTC.

This clonotype was observed a handful of times. The rearrangement uses TRBV11-2 and TRBJ2-1; D possibly corresponds to TRBD2 (5 bases). Germline-derived CDR1 and CDR2 are SGHAT and FQNNGV. V was cut by 7 bases and J by 2 bases, with 18 bases left in between. CDR3 size: 16 residues. The CDR3 sequence is CASTRGSGATYNEQFF. CDR3 DNA sequence: TGTGCCAGCACCAGAGGGTCGGGTGCTACCTACAATGAGCAGTTCTTC.

This rearrangement joins TRBV12-3 or TRBV12-4 to TRBJ2-1, with a tentative D call TRBD1 (6 bases). The V end was cut by 5 bases, the J end by 3 bases, with 17 bases between. This CDR3 spans 16 amino acids. CDR3 in amino acids: CASSAASGVFYNEQFF. The CDR3 nucleotides read TGTGCCAGCAGTGCCGCCTCAGGGGTGTTCTACAATGAGCAGTTCTTC.

The genes are TRBV5-1 and TRBJ2-5; 7 positions match TRBD2. The CDR3 is 14 amino acids. Germline V CDR1 and CDR2: SGHRS, YFSETQ. Losses at the gene ends were 4 bases for V and 5 bases for J; bases not matched to a gene: 8. The CDR3 here is CASSPRASGETQYF. The DNA for the CDR3 is TGCGCCAGCAGCCCCCGCGCTAGCGGCGAGACCCAGTACTTC.

The chain joins TRBV12-3 or TRBV12-4 to TRBJ2-1, with 7 bases lining up with TRBD2. CDR3 length equals 16 residues. V was clipped by 5 bases and J by 2 bases; unmatched bases: 9. CDR3 DNA sequence: TGTGCCAGCAGTCCCGCTAGCGGAGGCCCCTACAATGAGCAGTTCTTC. Translating it yields CASSPASGGPYNEQFF.

This clonotype was observed a handful of times. This rearrangement joins TRBV27 to TRBJ1-4; D gene uncertain. Trimming shortened V by 3 bases and J by 7 bases, and 9 bases separated the two germline ends. Germline V gives CDR1 MNHEY, CDR2 SMNVEV (reference sequence). This CDR3 contains 13 residues. CDR3 in amino acids: CASSFTRREKLFF. CDR3 nucleotide sequence: TGTGCCAGCAGTTTTACCAGGCGTGAAAAACTGTTTTTT.

The gene calls are TRBV4-1 and TRBJ1-4; unclear D gene. Germline V gene sequence: CDR1 MGHRA, CDR2 YSYEKL. V lost 4 bases, J lost 3 bases, and 12 bases lay in between. The CDR3 loop spans 15 amino acids. In nucleotides, the CDR3 is TGCGCCAGCAGCCCGACGGCCTATCCTAATGAAAAACTGTTTTTT. It encodes CASSPTAYPNEKLFF.